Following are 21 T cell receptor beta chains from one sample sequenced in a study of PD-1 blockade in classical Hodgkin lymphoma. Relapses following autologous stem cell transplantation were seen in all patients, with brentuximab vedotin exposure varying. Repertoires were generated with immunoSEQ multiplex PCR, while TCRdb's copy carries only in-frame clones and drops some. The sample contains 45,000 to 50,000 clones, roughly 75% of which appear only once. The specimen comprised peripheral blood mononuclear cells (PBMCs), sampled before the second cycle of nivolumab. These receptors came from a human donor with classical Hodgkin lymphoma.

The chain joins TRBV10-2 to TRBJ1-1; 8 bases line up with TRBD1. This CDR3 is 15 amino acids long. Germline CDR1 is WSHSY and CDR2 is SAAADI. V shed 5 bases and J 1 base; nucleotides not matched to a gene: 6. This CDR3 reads CASSITGTGNTEAFF. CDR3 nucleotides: TGCGCCAGCAGTATCACCGGGACAGGGAACACTGAAGCTTTCTTT.

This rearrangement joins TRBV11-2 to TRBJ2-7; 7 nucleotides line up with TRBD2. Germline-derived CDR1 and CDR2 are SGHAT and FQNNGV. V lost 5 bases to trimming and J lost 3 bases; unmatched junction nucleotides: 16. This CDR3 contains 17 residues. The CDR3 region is CASSKRFAGAAYYEQYF. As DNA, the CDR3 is TGTGCCAGCAGCAAGAGGTTCGCGGGAGCGGCCTACTACGAGCAGTACTTC.

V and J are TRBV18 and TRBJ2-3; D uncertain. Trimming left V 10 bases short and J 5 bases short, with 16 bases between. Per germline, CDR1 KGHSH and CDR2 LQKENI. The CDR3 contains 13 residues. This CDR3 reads CATTSGAGDTQYF. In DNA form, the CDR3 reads TGTGCCACCACCTCCGGAGCTGGAGATACGCAGTATTTT.

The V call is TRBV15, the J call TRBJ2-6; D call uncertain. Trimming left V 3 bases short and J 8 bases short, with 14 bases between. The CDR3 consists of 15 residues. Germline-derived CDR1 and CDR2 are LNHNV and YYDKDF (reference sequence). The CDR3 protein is CATSRETDLPNVLTF. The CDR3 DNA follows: TGTGCCACCAGCAGGGAGACGGACCTCCCCAACGTCCTGACTTTC.

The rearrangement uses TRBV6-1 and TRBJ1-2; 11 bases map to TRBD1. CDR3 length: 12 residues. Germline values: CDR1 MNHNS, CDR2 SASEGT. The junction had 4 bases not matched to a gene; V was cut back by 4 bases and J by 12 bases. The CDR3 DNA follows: TGTGCCAGCAGTGGACGGGACAGGGGGGACACCTTC. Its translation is CASSGRDRGDTF.

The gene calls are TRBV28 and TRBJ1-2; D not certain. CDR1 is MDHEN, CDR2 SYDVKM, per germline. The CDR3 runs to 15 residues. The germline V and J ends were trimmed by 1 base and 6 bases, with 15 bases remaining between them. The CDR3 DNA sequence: TGTGCCAGCAGTTTATCCGGGTATGTACGAGATGGCTACACCTTC. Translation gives CASSLSGYVRDGYTF.

The CDR3 nucleotides are TGCGCCAGCAGCACCAACCTAGCGGGAGGCTTATACGAGCAGTACTTC. It codes for CASSTNLAGGLYEQYF. This chain connects TRBV5-1 to TRBJ2-7; 11 nucleotides line up with TRBD2. Germline lookup yields CDR1 SGHRS and CDR2 YFSETQ. V shed 4 bases and J 4 bases; nucleotides not matched to a gene: 10. CDR3 length: 16 residues. The complete variable domain, with remaining parts taken from reference TRBV5-1 and TRBJ2-7, reads KAGVTQTPRYLIKTRGQQVTLSCSPISGHRSVSWYQQTPGQGLQFLFEYFSETQRNKGNFPGRFSGRQFSNSRSEMNVSTLELGDSALYLCASSTNLAGGLYEQYFGPGTRLTVT.

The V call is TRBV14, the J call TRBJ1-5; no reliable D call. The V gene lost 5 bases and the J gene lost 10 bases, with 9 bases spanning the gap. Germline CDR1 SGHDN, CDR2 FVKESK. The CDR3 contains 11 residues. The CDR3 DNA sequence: TGTGCCAGCAGCAGGGAGAAACCCCAGCATTTT. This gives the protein CASSREKPQHF.

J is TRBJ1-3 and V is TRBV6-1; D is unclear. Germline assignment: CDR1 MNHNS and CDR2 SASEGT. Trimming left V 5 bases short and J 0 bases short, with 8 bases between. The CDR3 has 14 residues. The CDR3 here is CASSWQASGNTIYF. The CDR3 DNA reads TGTGCCAGCAGTTGGCAGGCCTCTGGAAACACCATATATTTT.

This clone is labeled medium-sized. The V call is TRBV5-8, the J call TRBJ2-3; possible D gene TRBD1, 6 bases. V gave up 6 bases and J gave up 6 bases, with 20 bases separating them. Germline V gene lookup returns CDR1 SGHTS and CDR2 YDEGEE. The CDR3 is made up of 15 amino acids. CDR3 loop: CASTWRGEQGDTQYF. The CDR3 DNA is TGTGCCAGCACCTGGCGTGGGGAGCAGGGGGATACGCAGTATTTT.

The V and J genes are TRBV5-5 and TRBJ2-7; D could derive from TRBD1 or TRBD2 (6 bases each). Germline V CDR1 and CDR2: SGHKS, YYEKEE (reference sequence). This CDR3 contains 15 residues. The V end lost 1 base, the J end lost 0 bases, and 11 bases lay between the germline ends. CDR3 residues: CASSLRGASSYEQYF. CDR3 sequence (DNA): TGTGCCAGCAGCTTGAGGGGGGCAAGCTCCTACGAGCAGTACTTC.

Here the CDR3 reads CASSRSGGNNYEQYF. The DNA for the CDR3 is TGTGCCAGCAGCAGATCCGGGGGAAATAACTACGAGCAGTACTTC. V usage is TRBV21-1 and J usage is TRBJ2-7; the D call of TRBD2 is as the table states it, not checked on the DNA. TRBV21-1 is reported as a pseudogene. The CDR3 length is 15 residues.

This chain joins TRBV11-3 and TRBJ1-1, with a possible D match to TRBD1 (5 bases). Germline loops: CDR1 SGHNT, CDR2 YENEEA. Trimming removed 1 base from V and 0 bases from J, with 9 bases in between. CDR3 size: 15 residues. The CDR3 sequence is CASSLGGFLNTEAFF. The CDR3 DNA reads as TGTGCCAGCAGCTTAGGGGGCTTTCTGAACACTGAAGCTTTCTTT.

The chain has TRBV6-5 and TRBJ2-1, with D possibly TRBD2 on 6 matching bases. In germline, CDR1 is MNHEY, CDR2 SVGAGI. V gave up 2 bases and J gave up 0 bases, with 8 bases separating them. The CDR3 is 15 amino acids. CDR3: CASSYPRGSYNEQFF. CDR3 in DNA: TGTGCCAGCAGTTACCCGCGGGGCTCCTACAATGAGCAGTTCTTC.

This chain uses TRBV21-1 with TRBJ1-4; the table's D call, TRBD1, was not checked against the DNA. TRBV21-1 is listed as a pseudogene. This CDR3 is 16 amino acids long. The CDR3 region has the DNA TGTGCCAGCAGCAAAGCGAGGGGCAGAGGGGGTGAAAAACTGTTTTTT. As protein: CASSKARGRGGEKLFF.

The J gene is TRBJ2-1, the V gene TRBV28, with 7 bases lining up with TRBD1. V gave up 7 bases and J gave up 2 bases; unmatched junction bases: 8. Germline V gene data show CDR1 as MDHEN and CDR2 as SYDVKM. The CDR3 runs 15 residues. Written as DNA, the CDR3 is TGTGCCAGCATTTCCCGGGACAGACCCTACAATGAGCAGTTCTTC. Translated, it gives CASISRDRPYNEQFF.

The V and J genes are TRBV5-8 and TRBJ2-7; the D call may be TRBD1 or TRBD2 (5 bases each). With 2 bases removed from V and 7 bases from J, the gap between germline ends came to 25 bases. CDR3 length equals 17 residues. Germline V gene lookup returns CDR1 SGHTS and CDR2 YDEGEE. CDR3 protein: CASSFRDLRGASREQYF. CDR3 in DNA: TGTGCCAGCAGCTTCCGGGACCTTCGAGGGGCTTCCCGAGAGCAGTACTTC.

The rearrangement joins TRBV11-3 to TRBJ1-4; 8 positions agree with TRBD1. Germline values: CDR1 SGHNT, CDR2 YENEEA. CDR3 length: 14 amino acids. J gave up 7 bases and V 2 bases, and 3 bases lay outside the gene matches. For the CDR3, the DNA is TGTGCCAGCAGCTTACCAGGGGGCGGTGAAAAACTGTTTTTT. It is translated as CASSLPGGGEKLFF.

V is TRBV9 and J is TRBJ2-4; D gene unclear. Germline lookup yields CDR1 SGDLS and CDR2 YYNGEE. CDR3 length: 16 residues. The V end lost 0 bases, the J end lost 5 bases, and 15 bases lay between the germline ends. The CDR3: CASSVGTIEWENIQYF. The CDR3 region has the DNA TGTGCCAGCAGCGTAGGTACGATTGAGTGGGAAAACATTCAGTACTTC. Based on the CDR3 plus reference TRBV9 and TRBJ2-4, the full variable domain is DSGVTQTPKHLITATGQRVTLRCSPRSGDLSVYWYQQSLDQGLQFLIQYYNGEERAKGNILERFSAQQFPDLHSELNLSSLELGDSALYFCASSVGTIEWENIQYFGAGTRLSVL.

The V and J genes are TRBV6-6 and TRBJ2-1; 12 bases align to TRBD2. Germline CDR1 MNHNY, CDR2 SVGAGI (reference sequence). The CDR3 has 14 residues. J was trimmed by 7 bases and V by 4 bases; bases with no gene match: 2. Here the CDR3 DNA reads TGTGCCAGCAGTTGGGGGACTAGCGGGAATGAGCAGTTCTTC. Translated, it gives CASSWGTSGNEQFF.

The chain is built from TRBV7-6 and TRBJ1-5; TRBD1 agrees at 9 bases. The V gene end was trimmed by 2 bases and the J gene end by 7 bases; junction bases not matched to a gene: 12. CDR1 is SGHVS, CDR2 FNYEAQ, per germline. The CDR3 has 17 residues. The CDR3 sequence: CASSLSPGQGLQQPQHF. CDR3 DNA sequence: TGTGCCAGCAGCTTATCACCGGGACAGGGCCTGCAGCAGCCCCAGCATTTT.